What follows are 27 T cell receptor beta chains derived from one specimen sequenced in a study of control samples from healthy donors and cancer patients (TCRdb year 2020). Libraries were made using the immunoSEQ multiplex PCR assay. The immuneACCESS repertoire file appears here via TCRdb, limited to in-frame rearrangements. These files lack a portion of the clones; in checked studies, under half of the deficit traces to unresolved V genes, and the cause of the others is not known. Within this sample are 93,000 or so clones, with around 89% of them counted one time only. The ten largest clones take up 19% of the sample. Material: PBMCs. Receptor source: a man aged 55 to 70 with lung cancer.

This chain links TRBV11-3 with TRBJ1-2; tentatively, D is TRBD1 (6 bases). Germline CDR1 and CDR2: SGHNT and YENEEA. Trimming took 5 bases from V and 2 from J, leaving 9 bases between them. The CDR3 has 13 residues. The CDR3 sequence: CASSPDSNYGYTF. In nucleotides, the CDR3 is TGTGCCAGCAGCCCGGACAGCAACTATGGCTACACCTTC.

The chain carries TRBV5-1 and TRBJ1-5; no reliable D call. This CDR3 spans 15 amino acids. Per the germline V gene, CDR1 is SGHRS and CDR2 is YFSETQ. Between the trimmed V and J ends, which lost 7 bases and 0 bases, there was a span of 14 bases. Here the CDR3 DNA reads TGCGCCAGCTCTTCCCTTCCCGATAGCAATCAGCCCCAGCATTTT. This gives the protein CASSSLPDSNQPQHF.

This clone was seen more than once but under ten times. The chain combines TRBV2 with TRBJ1-4; D possibly corresponds to TRBD1 (6 bases). Germline CDR1 SNHLY, CDR2 FYNNEI. This CDR3 comprises 14 residues. Deletions cut 4 bases from V and 10 bases from J, with 16 bases between. The chain's CDR3 is CASSGVEKGGKLFF. The CDR3 region has the DNA TGTGCCAGCAGTGGGGTTGAAAAGGGGGGAAAACTGTTTTTT. Combining the CDR3 with reference TRBV2 and TRBJ1-4 gives the whole variable domain EPEVTQTPSHQVTQMGQEVILRCVPISNHLYFYWYRQILGQKVEFLVSFYNNEISEKSEIFDDQFSVERPDGSNFTLKIRSTKLEDSAMYFCASSGVEKGGKLFFGSGTQLSVL.

V is TRBV24-1 and J is TRBJ1-2, with a possible D match to TRBD1 (5 bases). The germline V gene has CDR1 KGHDR and CDR2 SFDVKD. The CDR3 totals 14 residues. The V end lost 4 bases, the J end lost 4 bases, and 12 bases lay between the germline ends. In nucleotides, the CDR3 is TGTGCCACCAGTGAAGGGGAATTTGGCTATGGCTACACCTTC. The encoded protein is CATSEGEFGYGYTF.

The rearrangement links TRBV14 to TRBJ2-5; weak D call: TRBD1 (5 bases). V lost 1 base, J lost 3 bases, and 6 bases lay in between. The CDR3 spans 13 residues. CDR1 and CDR2 (germline): SGHDN, FVKESK. Written as DNA, the CDR3 is TGTGCCAGCAGCCAAGGCAGGGAAGAGACCCAGTACTTC. Amino acids: CASSQGREETQYF.

The CDR3 sequence is CASGGASTGNTIYF. The CDR3 DNA follows: TGTGCCTCTGGGGGGGCAAGCACTGGAAACACCATATATTTT. The V gene is TRBV30, the J gene TRBJ1-3; TRBD1 is a possible D gene (6 bases). CDR1 and CDR2 from the germline V gene are GTSNPN and SVGIG (reference sequence). CDR3 length: 14 residues. Trimming stripped 7 bases from V and 2 bases from J, with 15 bases between.

The V call is TRBV5-1, the J call TRBJ1-1; D possibly corresponds to TRBD1 (5 bases). The CDR3 is made up of 13 amino acids. CDR1 and CDR2 (germline): SGHRS, YFSETQ. Trimming left V 3 bases short and J 1 base short, with 7 bases between. The CDR3 bases are TGCGCCAGCAGCTCTACAGGGAACACTGAAGCTTTCTTT. Translation gives CASSSTGNTEAFF.

The chain employs TRBV7-6 and TRBJ2-5; 12 bases fit TRBD2. With 5 bases clipped from V and 4 bases from J, the junction kept 11 bases outside the gene matches. Germline-derived CDR1 and CDR2 are SGHVS and FNYEAQ. CDR3 length equals 17 residues. The CDR3 reads CASSPTSGGPGGETQYF. As DNA, the CDR3 is TGTGCCAGCAGCCCGACTAGCGGGGGACCCGGGGGAGAGACCCAGTACTTC.

J is TRBJ2-3 and V is TRBV6-4; 7 bases are a match to TRBD1. With V trimmed by 6 bases and J by 2 bases, 5 bases remained unmatched. The CDR3 totals 14 residues. The germline V gene encodes CDR1 MRHNA and CDR2 SNTAGT. The CDR3 DNA reads TGTGCCAGCAGACCGGACAGGTTCACAGATACGCAGTATTTT. This codes for CASRPDRFTDTQYF.

As regards this clone: The same CDR3 is also encoded by other DNA sequences in this sample. This rearrangement joins TRBV12-3 or TRBV12-4 to TRBJ1-1; D ambiguous. V lost 3 bases to trimming and J lost 7 bases, with 6 bases between them. This CDR3 region has 11 residues. This CDR3 reads CASSFRGEAFF. The CDR3 nucleotides read TGTGCCAGCAGTTTCCGGGGTGAAGCTTTCTTT.

This rearrangement joins TRBV3-1 (or the pseudogene TRBV3-2) to TRBJ1-2; D perhaps matches TRBD1 (6 bases). The CDR3 is 13 amino acids. Germline-derived CDR1 and CDR2 are LGHDT and YNNKEL (reference sequence). Trimming removed 0 bases at V and 10 bases at J, with 12 bases between. In nucleotides, the CDR3 is TGTGCCAGCAGCCAAGACAACAGGGCCTACTACACCTTC. Amino acids: CASSQDNRAYYTF.

The chain couples TRBV11-2 to TRBJ2-3; 11 nucleotides line up with TRBD2. V was pared by 5 bases and J by 3 bases, with 7 bases of the junction left unmatched. The CDR3 is 16 residues long. The V gene's germline CDR1 is SGHAT and CDR2 FQNNGV. CDR3 DNA: TGTGCCAGCAGCCTTTTTAGCGGGGGGGTGACAGATACGCAGTATTTT. This codes for CASSLFSGGVTDTQYF.

The CDR3 DNA reads as TGTGCCAGCAGTTACGGGCAGGGGTCCGGGGAGCTGTTTTTT. Protein sequence: CASSYGQGSGELFF. J is TRBJ2-2 and V is TRBV6-5, with D possibly TRBD1 on 6 matching bases. Per germline, CDR1 MNHEY and CDR2 SVGAGI. The CDR3 consists of 14 residues. V was shortened by 2 bases and J by 6 bases, with 10 bases between the two germline ends.

The V gene is TRBV12-3 or TRBV12-4, the J gene TRBJ2-5, with 10 bases lining up with TRBD1. The CDR3 totals 13 residues. With V trimmed by 6 bases and J by 5 bases, 3 bases remained unmatched. CDR3 DNA: TGTGCCAGCAGCCAGGACAGGGGGGAGACCCAGTACTTC. This encodes CASSQDRGETQYF.

V is TRBV10-3 and J is TRBJ2-3; 11 bases agree with TRBD2. CDR3 size: 17 residues. The germline V gene has CDR1 ENHRY and CDR2 SYGVKD. The J segment lost 6 bases and the V segment lost 2 bases, leaving 10 bases of the junction unmatched. The CDR3 DNA reads TGTGCCATCAGTGAGCCGACCCCTAGCGGGGGGAAGGATACGCAGTATTTT. Protein sequence: CAISEPTPSGGKDTQYF.

V and J are TRBV29-1 and TRBJ1-2; D ambiguous. Germline assignment: CDR1 SQVTM and CDR2 ANQGSEA. V was trimmed by 1 base and J by 3 bases, leaving 15 bases between them. CDR3 length: 15 amino acids. CDR3 DNA: TGCAGCGTTGAAGGAGGGCGTGCAGAAGACTATGGCTACACCTTC. This codes for CSVEGGRAEDYGYTF.

The chain employs TRBV30 and TRBJ1-1, with a tentative D call TRBD1 (5 bases). Germline CDR1 reads GTSNPN; CDR2 reads SVGIG (reference sequence). The CDR3 is 13 residues long. V was pared by 4 bases and J by 1 base, with 10 bases between. CDR3 nucleotides: TGTGCCTGGAAAGACAGTCCGAACACTGAAGCTTTCTTT. Protein product: CAWKDSPNTEAFF.

The chain uses TRBV18 and TRBJ1-6, with D perhaps TRBD1 (6 bases). Germline values: CDR1 KGHSH, CDR2 LQKENI. The CDR3 extends over 17 amino acids. Deletions cut 5 bases from V and 8 bases from J, with 22 bases between. Written as DNA, the CDR3 is TGTGCCAGCTCATGGGCCAGGGGTGGGCGAGCAGATTCACCCCTCCACTTT. Translation gives CASSWARGGRADSPLHF. Based on the CDR3 plus reference TRBV18 and TRBJ1-6, the full variable domain is NAGVMQNPRHLVRRRGQEARLRCSPMKGHSHVYWYRQLPEEGLKFMVYLQKENIIDESGMPKERFSAEFPKEGPSILRIQQVVRGDSAAYFCASSWARGGRADSPLHFGNGTRLTVT.

This chain connects TRBV4-2 to TRBJ2-1; 8 positions match TRBD2. V lost 3 bases to trimming and J lost 5 bases; unmatched junction nucleotides: 9. The CDR3 length is 16 residues. Germline V gene sequence: CDR1 LGHNA, CDR2 YNFKEQ. The CDR3 reads CASSQAGGSGNNEQFF. The CDR3 coding sequence is TGTGCCAGCAGCCAGGCGGGGGGTAGCGGGAACAATGAGCAGTTCTTC.

J is TRBJ1-1 and V is TRBV7-8, with D uncertain. This CDR3 is 16 amino acids long. With 0 bases removed from V and 4 bases from J, the gap between germline ends came to 15 bases. Germline CDR1 is SGHVS and CDR2 is FQNEAQ. The CDR3 sequence is CASSLAGTVVGTEAFF. The CDR3 region has the DNA TGTGCCAGCAGCTTAGCTGGAACGGTGGTGGGCACTGAAGCTTTCTTT.

The CDR3 region has the DNA TGTGCCAGCAGCCTGGCTGGGGGGGCCCCGGAGCTGTTTTTT. This gives the protein CASSLAGGAPELFF. The rearrangement uses TRBV27 and TRBJ2-2, with D possibly matching TRBD2 (7 bases). V was pared by 6 bases and J by 10 bases, with 18 bases between. CDR3 length: 14 amino acids. CDR1 is MNHEY, CDR2 SMNVEV, per germline (reference sequence).

This chain connects TRBV11-3 to TRBJ2-5; D not certain. V was cut by 1 base and J by 0 bases, with 9 bases left in between. The CDR3 totals 15 residues. Per the germline V gene, CDR1 is SGHNT and CDR2 is YENEEA. The CDR3 DNA sequence: TGTGCCAGCAGCTTAGGCGTTGCCAACCAAGAGACCCAGTACTTC. This encodes CASSLGVANQETQYF.

This rearrangement joins TRBV5-1 to TRBJ1-1; D might be TRBD1 (6 bases). This CDR3 spans 15 amino acids. The germline V gene has CDR1 SGHRS and CDR2 YFSETQ. V lost 3 bases and J 5 bases, leaving 17 bases between the germline ends. CDR3: CASSSPSSGVTEAFF. CDR3 nucleotides: TGCGCCAGCAGCTCGCCTTCATCAGGGGTAACTGAAGCTTTCTTT.

The V gene is TRBV10-3, the J gene TRBJ2-5; 7 nucleotides line up with TRBD1. The germline V gene encodes CDR1 ENHRY and CDR2 SYGVKD. There are 15 residues in the CDR3. V lost 4 bases, J lost 4 bases, and 9 bases stayed unmatched. CDR3 sequence: CAISGQGWGGETQYF. The CDR3, as DNA: TGTGCCATCAGTGGACAGGGTTGGGGCGGAGAGACCCAGTACTTC.

V gene TRBV7-3 combines with J gene TRBJ1-2; no firm D call. Trimming removed 5 bases at V and 6 bases at J, with 13 bases between. Germline V CDR1 and CDR2: SGHTA, FQGTGA. The CDR3 loop spans 13 amino acids. The CDR3 region is CASSPSWPDGYTF. CDR3 bases: TGTGCCAGCAGCCCCTCATGGCCCGATGGCTACACCTTC.

This rearrangement joins TRBV6-5 to TRBJ1-4; 9 nucleotides match TRBD1. This CDR3 has 15 amino acids. V lost 6 bases and J lost 3; bases outside the gene matches: 5. CDR1 and CDR2 (germline): MNHEY, SVGAGI. The DNA of the CDR3 is TGTGCCAGCAGGGACAGGGGAGCCCCTAATGAAAAACTGTTTTTT. Its protein is CASRDRGAPNEKLFF.

V gene TRBV7-6 combines with J gene TRBJ1-5; 9 bases line up with TRBD1. V dropped 1 base and J dropped 7; count of bases not matched to a gene: 5. The germline V gene has CDR1 SGHVS and CDR2 FNYEAQ. CDR3 length: 15 amino acids. CDR3 sequence: CASSLGTGARQPQHF. The CDR3 DNA sequence: TGTGCCAGCAGCTTAGGGACAGGGGCGAGGCAGCCCCAGCATTTT.